Only a few counts were recorded for the clone carrying this T cell receptor beta chain. Generated by immunoSEQ multiplex PCR, the TCRdb table keeps only in-frame clones and is missing some. The table records 200,000 to 250,000 clones, approximately 90% of them present only once. The sample belongs to a study of blood T cell repertoires in COVID-19. Turning to the study itself: The United States, Italy and Spain provided the acute and convalescent COVID-19 samples.

A Seattle source enrolled patients during active infection and followed them longitudinally. This CDR3 is 15 amino acids long. Losses at the gene ends were 0 bases for V and 5 bases for J; bases not matched to a gene: 5. Germline CDR1 is SGHNT and CDR2 is YYREEE (reference sequence). The TCR originated in a man aged 25 to 40 with COVID-19, enrolled during active disease. The source material was peripheral blood. J is TRBJ2-7 and V is TRBV5-4, with 10 bases identical to TRBD2. The chain's CDR3 is CASSLGLAGVNEQYF. The DNA of the CDR3 is TGTGCCAGCAGCTTGGGGCTAGCGGGGGTAAACGAGCAGTACTTC.